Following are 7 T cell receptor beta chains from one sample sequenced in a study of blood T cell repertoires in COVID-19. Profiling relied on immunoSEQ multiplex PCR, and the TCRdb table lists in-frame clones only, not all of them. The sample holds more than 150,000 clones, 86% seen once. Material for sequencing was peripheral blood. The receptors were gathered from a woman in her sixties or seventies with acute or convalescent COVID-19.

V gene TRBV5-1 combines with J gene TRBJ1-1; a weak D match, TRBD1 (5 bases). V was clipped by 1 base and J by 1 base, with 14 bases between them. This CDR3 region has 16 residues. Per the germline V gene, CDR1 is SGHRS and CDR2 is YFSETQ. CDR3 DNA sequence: TGCGCCAGCAGCTTGACCGTTAGGGGATCGAACACTGAAGCTTTCTTT. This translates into CASSLTVRGSNTEAFF.

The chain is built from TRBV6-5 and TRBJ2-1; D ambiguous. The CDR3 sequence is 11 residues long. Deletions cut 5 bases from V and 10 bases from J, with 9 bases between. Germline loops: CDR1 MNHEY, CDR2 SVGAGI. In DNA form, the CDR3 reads TGTGCCAGCAGTCGACTTGGAGAGCAGTTCTTC. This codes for CASSRLGEQFF.

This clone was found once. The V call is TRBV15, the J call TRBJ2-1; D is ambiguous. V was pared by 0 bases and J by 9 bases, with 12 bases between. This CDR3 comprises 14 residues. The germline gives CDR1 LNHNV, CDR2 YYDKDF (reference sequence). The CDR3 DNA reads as TGTGCCACCAGCAGAGATCCTGCTAATTCTGAGCAGTTCTTC. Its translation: CATSRDPANSEQFF.

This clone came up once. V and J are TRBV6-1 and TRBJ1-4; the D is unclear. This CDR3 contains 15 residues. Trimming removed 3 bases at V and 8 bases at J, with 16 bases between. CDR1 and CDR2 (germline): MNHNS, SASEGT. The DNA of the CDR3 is TGTGCCAGCAGTGACGGGAACCAAGCCCAGGAAAAACTGTTTTTT. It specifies CASSDGNQAQEKLFF.

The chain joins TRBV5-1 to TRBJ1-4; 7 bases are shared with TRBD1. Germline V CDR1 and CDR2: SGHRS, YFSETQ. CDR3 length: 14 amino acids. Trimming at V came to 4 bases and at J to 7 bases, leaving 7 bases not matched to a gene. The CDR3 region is CASSTGTVTEKLFF. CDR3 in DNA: TGCGCCAGCAGCACCGGGACAGTCACTGAAAAACTGTTTTTT.

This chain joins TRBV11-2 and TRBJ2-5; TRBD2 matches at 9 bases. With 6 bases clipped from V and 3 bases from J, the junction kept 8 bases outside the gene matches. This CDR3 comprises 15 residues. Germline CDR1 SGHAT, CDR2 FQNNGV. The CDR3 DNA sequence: TGTGCCAGCAGACATAGCGGGGGCCCCGAAGAGACCCAGTACTTC. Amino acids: CASRHSGGPEETQYF.

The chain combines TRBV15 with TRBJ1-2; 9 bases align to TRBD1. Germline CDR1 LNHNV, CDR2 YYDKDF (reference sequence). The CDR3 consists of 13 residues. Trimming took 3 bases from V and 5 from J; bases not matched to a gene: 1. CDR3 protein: CATSRGQGYGYTF. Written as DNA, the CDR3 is TGTGCCACCAGCAGGGGACAGGGTTATGGCTACACCTTC. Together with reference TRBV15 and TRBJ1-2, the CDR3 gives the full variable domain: DAMVIQNPRYQVTQFGKPVTLSCSQTLNHNVMYWYQQKSSQAPKLLFHYYDKDFNNEADTPDNFQSRRPNTSFCFLDIRSPGLGDTAMYLCATSRGQGYGYTFGSGTRLTVV.